This T cell receptor (beta chain) was obtained from a study of T cells after posttransplantation cyclophosphamide listed by TCRdb under 2016. Regarding the complete study: T cell repertoire reconstitution was tracked by TRB sequencing after myeloablative bone marrow transplantation in which posttransplantation cyclophosphamide was used as GVHD prophylaxis. Antigen receptor sequencing covered samples from 35 to 40 PTCy-treated patients and 16 of their related bone marrow donors. Blood from all 35 or so PTCy patients who had 1-year posttransplant specimens underwent TRB sequencing. Up to 3 additional blood samples from 2 to 5.2 years after transplant were also TRB-sequenced in 3 patients, as was pretransplant blood from a handful of patients. TRA and TRB clonality were tightly correlated in ten or so samples, so subsequent TCR analyses focused on TRB only. Public TRB sequences were checked against a database of over 3,500 sequences associated with responses to pathogens, tumor antigens, self-antigens and alloantigens.

The treatment or condition label, as the study defines it: high-dose cyclophosphamide on days +3 and +4 as single-agent GVHD prophylaxis. Patients in the PTCy group got busulfan and fludarabine conditioning, a marrow graft from a related or unrelated donor, and cyclophosphamide on days +3 and +4. The PTCy-treated patients were enrolled in a prospective multi-institutional clinical trial. Mononuclear cells from peripheral blood and bone marrow were separated by Ficoll-Hypaque density centrifugation and then cryopreserved. On this clone itself: Its antigen remains unidentified. Base qualities were left out, and no much larger clone turns up one base away.

TRB sequencing was run on genomic DNA with either the immunoSEQ assay at survey resolution or the hsTCRB kit. As for the authors' bioinformatics: The immunoSEQ software handled initial read processing, and the LymphoSeq R package was used for repertoire analyses. Clonality was computed as 1 minus normalized Shannon entropy, and a Gini coefficient was also calculated for each TRB dataset. To infer phenotypes in unsorted samples, TRB sequences from sorted subsets of the recipient or donor were mapped onto unsorted samples from the same recipient. Here the immuneACCESS table is served through TCRdb, limited to in-frame sequences with V and J called. Missing clones are a known gap in these copies; in checked studies unresolved V genes cover under half, and the rest lacks a known reason. The DNA was the basis for D and trimming; V, J and clone size are from that table. The sample contains approximately 3,000 clones, about three fifths of them found a single time. Around 15% of the sample is taken by the ten largest.

What the authors observed across the whole study: The TRB repertoires of T cells infiltrating skin or GI tract showed only limited overlap with the TRB repertoires of T cells in blood. Across approximately 41 patients, TRB clonality was highly associated with recipient CMV seropositivity and CMV reactivation, and PTCy diversity was similar to diversity in CNI/methotrexate controls. Donor-recipient similarity was low at 1-2 months but increased during the first year, and donor CD8+ memory clones often dominated later blood repertoires.

V ends up 4 bases short and J 5 bases short, with an unmatched junction base count of 6. Reading from cysteine to phenylalanine, the CDR3 counts 16 amino acids. Only CDR3 DNA remains: 48 bases, in frame from the first base. Based on the germline V gene, the CDR1 and CDR2 sequences are SGDLS and YYNGEE. The sample here was PBMCs, taken 30 days after allogeneic stem cell transplant with posttransplant cyclophosphamide. The sequence is built from TRBV9 and TRBJ2-5, with 15 bases in between that match TRBD2. The receptor comes from a male patient between 55 and 70 years old who received an allogeneic stem cell transplant from a related donor and was CMV-positive. Some T cells may have been brought in with the graft after a transplant. CDR3 region: CASSRTSGRARETQYF. The DNA reads as follows: TGTGCCAGCAGCAGGACTAGCGGGAGGGCCCGGGAGACCCAGTACTTC.